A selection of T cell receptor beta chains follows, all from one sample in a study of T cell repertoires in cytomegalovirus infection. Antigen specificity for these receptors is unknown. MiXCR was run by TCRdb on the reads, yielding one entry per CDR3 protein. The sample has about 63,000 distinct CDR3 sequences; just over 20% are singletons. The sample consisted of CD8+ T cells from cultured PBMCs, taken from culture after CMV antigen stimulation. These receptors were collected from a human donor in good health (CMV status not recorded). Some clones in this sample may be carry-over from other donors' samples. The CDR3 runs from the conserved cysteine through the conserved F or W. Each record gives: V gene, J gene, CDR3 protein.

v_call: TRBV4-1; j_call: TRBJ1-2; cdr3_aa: CASSPSDRNGYGYTF
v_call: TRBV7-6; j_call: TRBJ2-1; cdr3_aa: CASSLAGQGIGEQFF
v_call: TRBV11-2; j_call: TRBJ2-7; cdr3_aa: CASSLWEDNYEQYF
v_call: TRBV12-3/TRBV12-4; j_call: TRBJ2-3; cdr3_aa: CASSRQDGQDTQYF
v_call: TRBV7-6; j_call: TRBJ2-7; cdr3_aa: CASSLGTPDSYEQYF
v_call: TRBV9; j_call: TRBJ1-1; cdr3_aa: CASSGRQGEAFF
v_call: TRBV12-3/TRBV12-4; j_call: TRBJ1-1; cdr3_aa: CASTGANTEAFF
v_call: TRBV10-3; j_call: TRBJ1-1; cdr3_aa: CAIIGQAGTEAFF
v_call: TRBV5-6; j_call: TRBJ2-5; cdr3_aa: CASSSDSWGETQYF
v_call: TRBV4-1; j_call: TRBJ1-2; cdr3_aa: CASSQDGEGGDYGYTF
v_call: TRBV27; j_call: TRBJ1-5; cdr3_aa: CASSLSTGGGQPQHF
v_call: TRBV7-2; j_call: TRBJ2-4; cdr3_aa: CASSPSRDGLAKNIQYF
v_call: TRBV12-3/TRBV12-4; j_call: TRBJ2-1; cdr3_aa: CASSFGANEQFF
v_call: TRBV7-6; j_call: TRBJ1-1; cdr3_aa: CASSLAKGDTEAFF
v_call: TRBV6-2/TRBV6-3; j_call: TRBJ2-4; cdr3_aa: CASSSTLDRGDDRQYF
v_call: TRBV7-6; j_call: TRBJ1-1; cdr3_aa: CASSSGVGTVEAFF
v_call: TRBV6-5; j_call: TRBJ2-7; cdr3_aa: CASHRDPYEQYF
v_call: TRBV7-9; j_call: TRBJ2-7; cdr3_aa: CASSFADSPRGHYEQYF
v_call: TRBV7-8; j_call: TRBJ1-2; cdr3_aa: CASSSLPENYGYTF
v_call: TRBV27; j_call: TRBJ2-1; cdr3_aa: CASRMVSGRAEQFF
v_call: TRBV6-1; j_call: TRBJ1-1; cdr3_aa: CASSYLGDTEAFF
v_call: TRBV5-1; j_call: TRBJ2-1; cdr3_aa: CASSLRDRAYNEQFF
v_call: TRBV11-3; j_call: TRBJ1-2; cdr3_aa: CASSFQGSNYGYTF